This TCR beta chain emerged from a study of monozygotic twins with inflammatory bowel disease (dated by TCRdb to the late 2010s). Broadly, across the study: In total, approximately 28 monozygotic twin pairs made up the full study: 19 Danish pairs, all IBD-discordant, plus nine German pairs, of which four were IBD-concordant and five were IBD-discordant. The search for disease-associated traits relied mainly on comparing IBD patients with their genetically identical healthy co-twins within discordant pairs. Each individual had, on average, about 151 000 unique TCRalpha sequences and 181 000 unique TCRbeta sequences available for analysis. What the research found in general, with its limitations: A decrease in TCRbeta repertoire diversity, as measured by inverse Simpson index, was observed in IBD patients compared with their healthy co-twins. No single strong signal or clonotype linked to IBD turned up in the results, so the idea that one exists was not supported. No difference in repertoire similarity was observed between concordant and discordant twins, possibly owing to limited statistical power. Background noise and inter-individual variability may have been introduced into the repertoires by the differing immunosuppressive treatments among patients. Fewer clonotypes were shared with other individuals by IBD patients than by healthy twins, most markedly in patients showing signs of disease activity. Distinction between different T cell subtypes could not be achieved in the analysis.

The CDR3 sequence holds 14 residues, the cysteine and phenylalanine included. No DNA is recorded. CDR1 is given as MNHEY and CDR2 as SMNVEV, both from the germline V gene (reference sequence). From each donor, a roughly 2.5 ml peripheral blood sample was collected into PAXgene tubes and stored at -80 degrees C. Total RNA was isolated from whole blood with the PAXgene blood miRNA kit on an automated QIAcube, without T cell sorting. Peripheral blood from monozygotic twin pairs who were concordant or discordant for inflammatory bowel disease underwent deep TCRalpha and TCRbeta repertoire profiling using unique molecular barcoding. Smoking habits were recorded for all twin pairs, and individuals were classified as current, former or never smokers. Libraries were prepared through 5' RACE. Each TCR library was prepared from about 4,000 ng of total RNA. For each sample, cDNA synthesis with SMARTScribe reverse transcriptase was split into eight separate reactions. During cDNA synthesis, unique molecular identifiers containing a 6-nucleotide sample barcode were introduced by template switching. TCRalpha and TCRbeta cDNA was amplified in two nested PCRs of approximately 17 and 9 cycles, and bead purification was carried out after each PCR. Before amplification, cDNA was treated with uracil DNA-glycosylase and purified using the QIAquick PCR purification kit. The second PCR added Illumina TruSeq-compatible adapters along with sample-specific barcodes. TapeStation and Qubit were used to check library quality and concentration, and about 5 ng of each library was pooled. Sequencing of pooled libraries was carried out on an Illumina HiSeq2500 single-index Rapid Run using 2 x 100 bp reads and custom sequencing primers. For the original study's pipeline: MiGEC version 1.2.6 was used for UMI-based consensus assembly to correct PCR and sequencing errors. MiXCR version 2.1.1 was used for V(D)J alignment, clonotype assembly and CDR3 extraction. Gene usage, clonotype sharing and MAIT/NKT TCR abundance were normalised by analysing the top 1000, 10 000 and 20 000 clonotypes per sample. After downsampling to 27 000 UMIs, diversity was calculated as the inverse Simpson index using the vegan R package. Paired Mann-Whitney U tests on discordant twin pairs were used, with Benjamini-Hochberg multiple-testing correction. Through TCRdb reprocessing, the reads give one entry per CDR3 protein sequence; DNA is omitted. The V and J calls come from TCRdb's annotation, not from the publication. The table for this sample lists about 440,000 distinct CDR3 sequences. The leading ten clones occupy roughly 2.3% of the sample.

Regarding this clonotype: No cognate antigen has been identified for it.

Sequencing input: blood. The sequence derives from a human donor with ulcerative colitis or Crohn's disease, or a healthy co-twin of an affected twin (not recorded which). The chain uses TRBV27 and TRBJ1-5; TCRdb gives TRBD1 as the D gene, but with no DNA this cannot be confirmed. CDR3 sequence: CASIKIQGGQPQHF.